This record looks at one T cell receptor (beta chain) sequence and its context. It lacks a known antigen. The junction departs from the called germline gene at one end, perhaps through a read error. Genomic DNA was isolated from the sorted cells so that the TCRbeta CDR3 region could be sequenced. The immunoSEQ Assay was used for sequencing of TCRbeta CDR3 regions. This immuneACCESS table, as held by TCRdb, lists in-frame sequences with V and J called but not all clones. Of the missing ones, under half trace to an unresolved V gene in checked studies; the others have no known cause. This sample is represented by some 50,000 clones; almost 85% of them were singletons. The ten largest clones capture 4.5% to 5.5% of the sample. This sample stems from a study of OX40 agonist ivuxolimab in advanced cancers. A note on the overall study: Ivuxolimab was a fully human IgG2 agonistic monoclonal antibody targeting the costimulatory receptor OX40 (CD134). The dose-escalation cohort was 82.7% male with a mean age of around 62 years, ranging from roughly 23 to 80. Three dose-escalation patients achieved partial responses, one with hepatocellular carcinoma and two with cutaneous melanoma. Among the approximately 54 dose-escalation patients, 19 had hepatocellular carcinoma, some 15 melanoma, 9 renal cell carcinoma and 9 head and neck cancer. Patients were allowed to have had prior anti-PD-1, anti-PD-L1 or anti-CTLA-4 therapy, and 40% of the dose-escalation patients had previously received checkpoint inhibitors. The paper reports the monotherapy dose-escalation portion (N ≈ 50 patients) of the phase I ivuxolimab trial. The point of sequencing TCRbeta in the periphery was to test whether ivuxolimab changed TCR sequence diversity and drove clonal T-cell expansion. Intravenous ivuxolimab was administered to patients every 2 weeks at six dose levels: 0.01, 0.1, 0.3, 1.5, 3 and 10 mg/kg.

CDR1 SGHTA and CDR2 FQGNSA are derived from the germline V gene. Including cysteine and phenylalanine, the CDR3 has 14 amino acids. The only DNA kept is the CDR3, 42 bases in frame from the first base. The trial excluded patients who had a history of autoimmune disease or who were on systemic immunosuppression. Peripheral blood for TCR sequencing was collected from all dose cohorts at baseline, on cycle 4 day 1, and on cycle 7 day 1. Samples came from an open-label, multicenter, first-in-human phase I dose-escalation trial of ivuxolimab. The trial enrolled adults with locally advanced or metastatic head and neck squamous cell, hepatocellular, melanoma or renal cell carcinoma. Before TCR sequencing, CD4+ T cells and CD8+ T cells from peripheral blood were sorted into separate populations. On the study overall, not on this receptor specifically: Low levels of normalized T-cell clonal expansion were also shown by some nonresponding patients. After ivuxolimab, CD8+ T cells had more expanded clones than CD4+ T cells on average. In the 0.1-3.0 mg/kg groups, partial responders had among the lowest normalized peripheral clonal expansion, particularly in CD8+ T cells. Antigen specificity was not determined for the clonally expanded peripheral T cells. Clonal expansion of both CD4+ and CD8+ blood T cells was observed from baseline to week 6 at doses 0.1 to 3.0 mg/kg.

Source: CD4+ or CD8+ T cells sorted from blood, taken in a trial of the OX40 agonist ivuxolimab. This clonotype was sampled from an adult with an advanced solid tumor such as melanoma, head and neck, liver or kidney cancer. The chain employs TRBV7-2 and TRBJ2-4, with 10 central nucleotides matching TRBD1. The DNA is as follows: TGTGCCAACAGCCCGGTGACAGGGGGCGGCATTCAGTACTTC. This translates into CANSPVTGGGIQYF. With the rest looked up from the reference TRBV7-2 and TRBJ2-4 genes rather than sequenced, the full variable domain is GAGVSQSPSNKVTEKGKDVELRCDPISGHTALYWYRQSLGQGLEFLIYFQGNSAPDKSGLPSDRFSAERTGGSVSTLTIQRTQQEDSAVYLCANSPVTGGGIQYFGAGTRLSVL.